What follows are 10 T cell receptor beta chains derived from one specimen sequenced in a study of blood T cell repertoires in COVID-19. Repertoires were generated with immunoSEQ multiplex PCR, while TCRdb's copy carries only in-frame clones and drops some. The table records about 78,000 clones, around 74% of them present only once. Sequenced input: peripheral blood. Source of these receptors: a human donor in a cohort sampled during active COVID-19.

DNA of the CDR3: TGTGCCAGTAGTGAGACAGGGGGGAATGAGCAGTTCTTC. It is translated as CASSETGGNEQFF. The chain recombines TRBV19 with TRBJ2-1; 9 bases are a match to TRBD1. The J segment lost 7 bases and the V segment lost 5 bases, leaving 3 bases of the junction unmatched. CDR1 and CDR2 from the germline V gene are LNHDA and SQIVND (reference sequence). CDR3 length: 13 amino acids.

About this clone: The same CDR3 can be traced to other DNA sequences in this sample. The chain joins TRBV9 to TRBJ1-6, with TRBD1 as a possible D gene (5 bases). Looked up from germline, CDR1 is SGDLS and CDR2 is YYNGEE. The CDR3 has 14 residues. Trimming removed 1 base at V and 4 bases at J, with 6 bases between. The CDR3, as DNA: TGTGCCAGCAGCGTACAGGGATATAATTCACCCCTCCACTTT. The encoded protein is CASSVQGYNSPLHF.

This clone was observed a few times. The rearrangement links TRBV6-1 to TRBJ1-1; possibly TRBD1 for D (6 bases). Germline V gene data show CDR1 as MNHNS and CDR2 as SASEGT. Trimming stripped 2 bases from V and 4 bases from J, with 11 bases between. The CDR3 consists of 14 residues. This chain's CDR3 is CASSERQASTEAFF. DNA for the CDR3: TGTGCCAGCAGTGAAAGACAGGCTAGCACTGAAGCTTTCTTT.

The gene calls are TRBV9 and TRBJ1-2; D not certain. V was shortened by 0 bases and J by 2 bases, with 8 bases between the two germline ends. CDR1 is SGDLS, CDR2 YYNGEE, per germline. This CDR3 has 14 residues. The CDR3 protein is CASSVAAGNYGYTF. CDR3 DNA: TGTGCCAGCAGCGTAGCTGCAGGAAACTATGGCTACACCTTC.

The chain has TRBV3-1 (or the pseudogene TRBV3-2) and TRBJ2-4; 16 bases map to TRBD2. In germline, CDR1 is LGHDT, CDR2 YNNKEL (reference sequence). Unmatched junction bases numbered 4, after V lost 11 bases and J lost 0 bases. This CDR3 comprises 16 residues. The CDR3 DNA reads TGTGCCGGGACTAGCGGGGGGGGTTTAGCCAAAAACATTCAGTACTTC. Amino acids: CAGTSGGGLAKNIQYF.

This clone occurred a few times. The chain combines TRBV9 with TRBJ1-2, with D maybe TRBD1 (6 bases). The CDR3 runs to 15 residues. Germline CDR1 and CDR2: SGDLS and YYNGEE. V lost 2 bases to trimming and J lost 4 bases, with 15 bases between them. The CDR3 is CASSVRRDTGYGYTF. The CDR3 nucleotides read TGTGCCAGCAGCGTGCGCCGGGACACTGGCTATGGCTACACCTTC.

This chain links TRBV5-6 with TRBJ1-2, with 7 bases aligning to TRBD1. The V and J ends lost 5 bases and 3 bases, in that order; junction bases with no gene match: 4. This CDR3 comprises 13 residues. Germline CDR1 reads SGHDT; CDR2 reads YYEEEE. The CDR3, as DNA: TGTGCCAGCAGGGTCAGGGGGGACTATGGCTACACCTTC. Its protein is CASRVRGDYGYTF.

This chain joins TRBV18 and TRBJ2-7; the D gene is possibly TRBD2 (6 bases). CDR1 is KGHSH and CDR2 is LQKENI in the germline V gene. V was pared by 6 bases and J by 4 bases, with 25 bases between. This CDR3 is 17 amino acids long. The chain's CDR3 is CASSLGGGQGPPYEQYF. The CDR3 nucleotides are TGTGCCAGCTCCCTGGGGGGAGGACAAGGCCCACCTTACGAGCAGTACTTC.

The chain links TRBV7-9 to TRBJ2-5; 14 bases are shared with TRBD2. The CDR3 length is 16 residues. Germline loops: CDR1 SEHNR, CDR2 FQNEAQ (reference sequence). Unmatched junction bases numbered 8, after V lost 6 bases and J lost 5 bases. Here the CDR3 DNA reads TGTGCCAGCAGGGGACTAGCGGGGGACCGCCAGGAGACCCAGTACTTC. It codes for CASRGLAGDRQETQYF.

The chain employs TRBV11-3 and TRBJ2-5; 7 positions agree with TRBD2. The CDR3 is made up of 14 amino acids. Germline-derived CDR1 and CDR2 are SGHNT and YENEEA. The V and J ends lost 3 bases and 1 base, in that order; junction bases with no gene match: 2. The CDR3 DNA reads TGTGCCAGCAGCTTGGGAGGGTTCCAAGAGACCCAGTACTTC. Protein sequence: CASSLGGFQETQYF. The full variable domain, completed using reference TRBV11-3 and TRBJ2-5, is EAGVVQSPRYKIIEKKQPVAFWCNPISGHNTLYWYLQNLGQGPELLIRYENEEAVDDSQLPKDRFSAERLKGVDSTLKIQPAELGDSAVYLCASSLGGFQETQYFGPGTRLLVL.